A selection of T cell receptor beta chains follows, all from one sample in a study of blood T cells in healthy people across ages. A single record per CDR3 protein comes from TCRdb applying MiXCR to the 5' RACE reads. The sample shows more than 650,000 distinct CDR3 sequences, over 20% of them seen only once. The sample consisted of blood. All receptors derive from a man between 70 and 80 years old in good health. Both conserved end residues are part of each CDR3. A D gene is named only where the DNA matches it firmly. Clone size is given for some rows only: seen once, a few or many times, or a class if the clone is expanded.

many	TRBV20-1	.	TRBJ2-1	CSAHKGVADNEQFF	TGCAGTGCTCACAAGGGAGTAGCGGACAATGAGCAGTTCTTC
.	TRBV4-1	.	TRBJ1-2	CASSYQTGPTDYGYTF	TGCGCCAGCAGCTACCAAACGGGACCCACGGACTATGGCTACACCTTC
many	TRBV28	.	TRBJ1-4	CASCQRDEKLFF	TGTGCCAGCTGCCAGCGGGATGAAAAACTGTTTTTT
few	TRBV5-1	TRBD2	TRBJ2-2	CASSFSGSHTGELFF	TGCGCCAGCAGCTTTAGCGGGAGTCACACCGGGGAGCTGTTTTTT
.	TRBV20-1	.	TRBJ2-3	CSAAGEDTQYF	TGCAGTGCGGCAGGGGAAGATACGCAGTATTTT
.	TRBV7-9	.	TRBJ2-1	CASSLVGRDKGEQFF	TGTGCCAGCAGCTTAGTCGGTAGGGACAAGGGTGAGCAGTTCTTC
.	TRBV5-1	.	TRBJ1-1	CASSAQKLLNTEAFF	TGCGCCAGCAGCGCCCAAAAACTACTGAACACTGAAGCTTTCTTT
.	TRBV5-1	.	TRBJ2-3	CASSPRTALRNTDTQYF	TGCGCCAGCAGCCCTCGGACCGCATTGCGAAACACAGATACGCAGTATTTT
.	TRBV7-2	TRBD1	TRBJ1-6	CASSTGQVVPLHF	TGTGCCAGCAGCACCGGACAGGTGGTCCCCCTCCACTTT
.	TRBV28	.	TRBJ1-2	CASSEISRDNYGYTF	TGTGCCAGCAGCGAAATTTCCCGGGACAACTATGGCTACACCTTC
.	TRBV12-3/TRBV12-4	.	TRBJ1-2	CATAPQVIYGYTF	TGTGCCACCGCTCCCCAGGTTATCTATGGCTACACCTTC
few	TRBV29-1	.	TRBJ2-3	CSAGLLADTQYF	TGCAGCGCTGGACTCCTCGCAGATACGCAGTATTTT
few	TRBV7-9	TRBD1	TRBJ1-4	CASSLDAGGADEKLFF	TGTGCCAGCAGCTTGGACGCAGGGGGCGCGGATGAAAAACTGTTTTTT
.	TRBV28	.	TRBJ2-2	CASSLFEGAGELFF	TGTGCCAGCAGTTTATTTGAGGGGGCCGGGGAGCTGTTTTTT
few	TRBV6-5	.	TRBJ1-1	CASSYSGRGREAFF	TGTGCCAGCAGTTACTCGGGTCGGGGGCGAGAGGCTTTCTTT
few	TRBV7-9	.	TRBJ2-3	CASSLAVFGDTQYF	TGTGCCAGCAGCTTAGCGGTCTTCGGAGATACGCAGTATTTT
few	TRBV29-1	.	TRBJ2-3	CSVEGGHWGTDTQYF	TGCAGCGTTGAAGGGGGGCATTGGGGCACAGATACGCAGTATTTT
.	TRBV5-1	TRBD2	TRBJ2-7	CASSCLAGEIPYEQYF	TGCGCCAGCAGCTGTCTAGCGGGGGAGATCCCCTACGAGCAGTACTTC
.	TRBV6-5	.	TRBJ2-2	CASSYSRPGELFF	TGTGCCAGCAGTTACTCACGACCCGGGGAGCTGTTTTTT
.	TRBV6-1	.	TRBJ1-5	CASSVGISQPQHF	TGTGCCAGCAGTGTAGGGATTAGTCAGCCCCAGCATTTT
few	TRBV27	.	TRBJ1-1	CASSYSQVTEAFF	TGTGCCAGCAGTTACAGCCAGGTCACTGAAGCTTTCTTT
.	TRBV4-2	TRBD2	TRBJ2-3	CASSQAVGAAGAADTQYF	TGTGCCAGCAGCCAAGCGGTGGGGGCAGCGGGGGCCGCAGATACGCAGTATTTT
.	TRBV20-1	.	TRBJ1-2	CSAEDSPGIGYTF	TGCAGTGCTGAGGACAGCCCTGGAATCGGCTACACCTTC
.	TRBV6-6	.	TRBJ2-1	CASGGPGDEQFF	TGTGCCAGCGGGGGGCCGGGGGATGAGCAGTTCTTC
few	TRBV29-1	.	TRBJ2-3	CSVDSGISTDTQYF	TGCAGCGTTGATTCGGGGATAAGCACAGATACGCAGTATTTT
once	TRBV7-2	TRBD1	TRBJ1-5	CASSSRTGDNQPQHF	TGTGCCAGCAGCTCACGGACAGGGGACAATCAGCCCCAGCATTTT
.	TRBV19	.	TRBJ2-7	CASSPMAGSYEQYF	TGTGCCAGTAGCCCCATGGCTGGCTCCTACGAGCAGTACTTC
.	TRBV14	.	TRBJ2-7	CASSQEGGSYEQYF	TGTGCCAGCAGCCAAGAAGGGGGGTCCTACGAGCAGTACTTC
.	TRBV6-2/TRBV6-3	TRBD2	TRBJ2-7	CASSYRTGTTSYEQYF	TGTGCCAGCAGTTACAGAACCGGGACTACATCCTACGAGCAGTACTTC
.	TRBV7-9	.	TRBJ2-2	CASSPVRREIYTGELFF	TGTGCCAGCAGCCCTGTAAGGCGGGAAATTTACACCGGGGAGCTGTTTTTT
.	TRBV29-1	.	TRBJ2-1	CSVQGNEQFF	TGCAGCGTTCAGGGCAATGAGCAGTTCTTC
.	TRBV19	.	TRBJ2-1	CASSIEDRTDNQQFF	TGTGCCAGTAGTATCGAAGACAGGACCGACAATCAGCAGTTCTTC
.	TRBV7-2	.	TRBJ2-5	CASSLGGPAKETQYF	TGTGCCAGCAGCTTAGGGGGACCGGCAAAAGAGACCCAGTACTTC
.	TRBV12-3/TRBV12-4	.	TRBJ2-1	CANGRGGSYNEQFF	TGTGCCAACGGTCGAGGGGGGTCCTACAATGAGCAGTTCTTC
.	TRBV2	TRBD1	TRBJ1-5	CASSALRTGGSQPQHF	TGTGCCAGCAGTGCCCTCCGGACAGGGGGCAGTCAGCCCCAGCATTTT
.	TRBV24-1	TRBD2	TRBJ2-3	CATSDRTSADTQYF	TGTGCCACCAGTGACCGTACTAGCGCGGATACGCAGTATTTT
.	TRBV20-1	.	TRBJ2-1	CSALGARQFF	TGCAGTGCCCTTGGAGCTAGGCAGTTCTTC
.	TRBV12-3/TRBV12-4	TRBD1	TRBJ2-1	CASQRTGVGNEQFF	TGTGCCAGTCAGCGGACAGGGGTCGGCAATGAGCAGTTCTTC
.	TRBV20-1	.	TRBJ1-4	CSAPFPRKLFF	TGCAGTGCTCCCTTCCCCCGGAAACTGTTTTTT
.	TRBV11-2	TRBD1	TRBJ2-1	CASSLANRDRGYNEQFF	TGTGCCAGCAGCTTAGCCAACCGGGACAGGGGCTACAATGAGCAGTTCTTC